The 5 T cell receptor beta chains below were found in one sample sequenced in a study of shared clonotypes between healthy human individuals. The table came from immunoSEQ multiplex PCR; TCRdb's copy has only in-frame clones and leaves some out. The data show about 1.5 million clones, about 98% seen once. The sample consisted of naive CD4+ T cells sorted from blood. Subset noted: CD45RA+ positively selected. Receptor source: a man aged 25-45 years in good health.

V gene TRBV10-3 combines with J gene TRBJ1-1, with 7 bases matching TRBD1. With V trimmed by 5 bases and J by 7 bases, 7 bases remained unmatched. The CDR3 covers 13 residues. Looked up from germline, CDR1 is ENHRY and CDR2 is SYGVKD. The CDR3 loop reads CAISPQGPDEAFF. The DNA for the CDR3 is TGTGCCATCAGTCCACAGGGGCCCGATGAAGCTTTCTTT.

V usage is TRBV7-9 and J usage is TRBJ2-2; the D is unclear. Germline V lookup: CDR1 SEHNR, CDR2 FQNEAQ (reference sequence). The V end was cut by 2 bases, the J end by 2 bases, with 15 bases between. The CDR3 totals 17 residues. The CDR3 protein is CASSLMLRHPNTGELFF. DNA of the CDR3: TGTGCCAGCAGCTTAATGCTTCGACACCCAAACACCGGGGAGCTGTTTTTT.

On this clone: Other DNA sequences of this sample code for an identical CDR3. V and J are TRBV5-1 and TRBJ1-2, with D unclear. CDR1 and CDR2 (germline): SGHRS, YFSETQ. V was clipped by 4 bases and J by 2 bases, with 12 bases between them. This CDR3 is 14 amino acids long. CDR3 protein: CASSPTGGNYGYTF. The DNA for the CDR3 is TGCGCCAGCAGCCCTACCGGCGGGAACTATGGCTACACCTTC.

V and J are TRBV28 and TRBJ1-1; D gene uncertain. Germline V gene data show CDR1 as MDHEN and CDR2 as SYDVKM. The CDR3 covers 14 residues. Trimming took 6 bases from V and 0 from J, leaving 11 bases between them. CDR3 protein: CASRAQQLNTEAFF. CDR3 nucleotides: TGTGCCAGCAGGGCACAGCAGCTGAACACTGAAGCTTTCTTT.

J is TRBJ2-1 and V is TRBV19; 7 bases map to TRBD1. The germline CDR1 and CDR2 sequences are LNHDA and SQIVND (reference sequence). The CDR3 spans 13 residues. V was clipped by 7 bases and J by 9 bases; unmatched bases: 9. The CDR3 region has the DNA TGTGCCAGTATTGGGACAGCGGCATTTGAGCAGTTCTTC. This gives the protein CASIGTAAFEQFF.